Below, 25 T cell receptor beta chains from the same sample are listed, as sequenced in a study of T cells after posttransplantation cyclophosphamide. Control samples came 1 year after myeloablative marrow transplants with methotrexate plus calcineurin inhibitor. Repertoires were generated with immunoSEQ multiplex PCR, while TCRdb's copy carries only in-frame clones and drops some. This table holds more than 20,000 clones, around 92% found once. The sequences come from PBMCs, collected after an allogeneic stem cell transplant with a calcineurin inhibitor and methotrexate. The source is a female patient aged 50 to 60 who received an allogeneic stem cell transplant from an unrelated donor, was CMV-positive, and had chronic GVHD only. Some T cells could come from the graft donor.

This clone was detected only once. This chain uses TRBV19 with TRBJ2-7, with D perhaps TRBD1 (6 bases). Trimming removed 5 bases from V and 2 bases from J, with 19 bases in between. There are 16 residues in the CDR3. The germline V gene encodes CDR1 LNHDA and CDR2 SQIVND (reference sequence). The CDR3 spells CASSSRGMGQPYEQYF. As DNA, the CDR3 is TGTGCCAGTAGTTCCAGGGGTATGGGACAACCCTACGAGCAGTACTTC.

J is TRBJ2-7 and V is TRBV6-5; tentative D call: TRBD2 (6 bases). Germline V gives CDR1 MNHEY, CDR2 SVGAGI. The V end was cut by 3 bases, the J end by 2 bases, with 11 bases between. The CDR3 extends over 14 amino acids. CDR3 loop: CASSYFSGAYEQYF. The CDR3 coding sequence is TGTGCCAGCAGTTATTTTAGCGGAGCCTACGAGCAGTACTTC.

This chain joins TRBV5-1 and TRBJ2-7; 9 bases match TRBD1. Germline V gene sequence: CDR1 SGHRS, CDR2 YFSETQ. CDR3 size: 13 residues. J gave up 2 bases and V 7 bases, and 4 bases lay outside the gene matches. Written as DNA, the CDR3 is TGCGCCAGCGGGACAGGGAACACCTACGAGCAGTACTTC. Translating gives CASGTGNTYEQYF.

This rearrangement joins TRBV9 to TRBJ2-7, with D perhaps TRBD2 (6 bases). Germline CDR1 is SGDLS and CDR2 is YYNGEE. The ends were cut back, 2 bases at V and 5 bases at J, with 20 bases in the middle. The CDR3 is 16 residues long. In nucleotides, the CDR3 is TGTGCCAGCAGCGTTTTCGGCGGGGACGTCGTCCACGAGCAGTACTTC. Its protein is CASSVFGGDVVHEQYF.

DNA for the CDR3: TGTGCCAGTAGTATACAGGGGTTCAACACTGAAGCTTTCTTT. Translated: CASSIQGFNTEAFF. The chain links TRBV19 to TRBJ1-1, with D possibly being TRBD1 (6 bases). The CDR3 is 14 residues long. The V and J ends lost 2 bases and 2 bases respectively, with 9 bases between them. CDR1 and CDR2 from the germline V gene are LNHDA and SQIVND (reference sequence).

V is TRBV11-2 and J is TRBJ2-1; 14 bases are a match to TRBD2. CDR1 is SGHAT and CDR2 is FQNNGV in the germline V gene. The CDR3 sequence is 18 residues long. With V trimmed by 0 bases and J by 8 bases, 9 bases remained unmatched. The CDR3 DNA sequence: TGTGCCAGCAGCTTAGAACAGGGACTAGCGGGAGTCATATATGAGCAGTTCTTC. Translated, it gives CASSLEQGLAGVIYEQFF. Combining the CDR3 with reference TRBV11-2 and TRBJ2-1 gives the whole variable domain EAGVAQSPRYKIIEKRQSVAFWCNPISGHATLYWYQQILGQGPKLLIQFQNNGVVDDSQLPKDRFSAERLKGVDSTLKIQPAKLEDSAVYLCASSLEQGLAGVIYEQFFGPGTRLTVL.

This chain links TRBV29-1 with TRBJ1-1; D possibly corresponds to TRBD1 (5 bases). CDR1 SQVTM and CDR2 ANQGSEA come from the germline V gene. The CDR3 consists of 13 residues. V was pared by 4 bases and J by 4 bases, with 13 bases between. CDR3 region: CSVVYWQGTEAFF. The CDR3 DNA reads as TGCAGCGTTGTCTACTGGCAGGGCACTGAAGCTTTCTTT.

This chain links TRBV7-3 with TRBJ2-7, with 7 bases lining up with TRBD1. V was pared by 5 bases and J by 2 bases, with 9 bases of the junction left unmatched. CDR3 length: 15 amino acids. Germline V gene data show CDR1 as SGHTA and CDR2 as FQGTGA. The CDR3 here is CASSLRTGTAYEQYF. DNA of the CDR3: TGTGCCAGCAGCCTAAGGACAGGCACTGCCTACGAGCAGTACTTC.

The chain couples TRBV30 to TRBJ2-5; 7 bases match TRBD2. This CDR3 region has 12 residues. J gave up 4 bases and V 7 bases, and 6 bases lay outside the gene matches. Germline CDR1 GTSNPN, CDR2 SVGIG (reference sequence). In DNA, the CDR3 is TGTGCCTCCGCGGGAGTAGCAGAGACCCAGTACTTC. Its translation is CASAGVAETQYF. Complete variable domain (other parts from reference TRBV30 and TRBJ2-5): SQTIHQWPATLVQPVGSPLSLECTVEGTSNPNLYWYRQAAGRGLQLLFYSVGIGQISSEVPQNLSASRPQDRQFILSSKKLLLSDSGFYLCASAGVAETQYFGPGTRLLVL.

The rearrangement uses TRBV7-9 and TRBJ2-7; the match to TRBD2 covers 9 bases. Germline CDR1 is SEHNR and CDR2 is FQNEAQ (reference sequence). This CDR3 is 13 amino acids long. Trimming cost V 5 bases and J 4 bases; bases outside gene matches: 3. CDR3: CASSRLAEYEQYF. The CDR3 DNA reads as TGTGCCAGCAGCAGACTAGCGGAATACGAGCAGTACTTC.

The J gene is TRBJ1-1, the V gene TRBV30; D call uncertain. This CDR3 comprises 13 residues. Germline assignment: CDR1 GTSNPN and CDR2 SVGIG (reference sequence). V was pared by 3 bases and J by 3 bases, with 11 bases between. CDR3 DNA: TGTGCCTGGAGGGTCCAGGAATACACTGAAGCTTTCTTT. This codes for CAWRVQEYTEAFF.

This chain joins TRBV2 and TRBJ1-1, with D possibly TRBD1 on 5 matching bases. Germline loops: CDR1 SNHLY, CDR2 FYNNEI. V lost 6 bases and J 2 bases, leaving 10 bases between the germline ends. The CDR3 sequence is 13 residues long. CDR3 amino acids: CASRGGQNTEAFF. The DNA for the CDR3 is TGTGCCAGCAGAGGCGGACAAAACACTGAAGCTTTCTTT.

The chain recombines TRBV6-5 with TRBJ2-2, with D possibly matching TRBD2 (5 bases). Trimming took off 8 bases at V and 0 bases at J, with 13 bases between the two ends. The CDR3 runs to 15 residues. CDR1 is MNHEY and CDR2 is SVGAGI in the germline V gene. The CDR3 sequence: CASGFRTANTGELFF. The CDR3 coding sequence is TGTGCCAGCGGATTTCGGACTGCGAACACCGGGGAGCTGTTTTTT.

The chain uses TRBV7-2 and TRBJ1-2, with 9 positions matching TRBD1. Germline CDR1 is SGHTA and CDR2 is FQGNSA. This CDR3 comprises 15 residues. V trimming: 0 bases; J trimming: 8 bases; junction bases outside the gene matches: 7. Written as DNA, the CDR3 is TGTGCCAGCAGCTTAGCCGGACAGGGGACGGGGGGCTACACCTTC. Translation: CASSLAGQGTGGYTF.

As to this clone: The junction and the germline gene differ at one end; a read error may be behind it. The same CDR3 can be traced to other DNA sequences in this sample. V usage is TRBV19 and J usage is TRBJ2-4, with unresolved D. Per germline, CDR1 LNHDA and CDR2 SQIVND (reference sequence). This CDR3 is 11 amino acids long. The CDR3: CASSIRGIQYF. The CDR3 nucleotides are TGTGCCAGCAGTATAAGAGGCATTCAGTACTTC.

The gene calls are TRBV5-1 and TRBJ2-3; TRBD2 agrees at 13 bases. CDR3 size: 17 residues. Germline V gene sequence: CDR1 SGHRS, CDR2 YFSETQ. The V segment lost 1 base and the J segment 4 bases; nucleotides outside the gene matches: 6. The DNA for the CDR3 is TGCGCCAGCAGCTTGACTAGCGGGAGGGCCCGCGCAGATACGCAGTATTTT. Its protein is CASSLTSGRARADTQYF.

CDR3 DNA sequence: TGTGCCAGCAGCTTACGGAGTAGCGGAGGAAGCTCCTACAATGAGCAGTTCTTC. Residues: CASSLRSSGGSSYNEQFF. The genes are TRBV7-2 and TRBJ2-1; possibly TRBD2 for D (6 bases). The CDR3 covers 18 residues. Germline CDR1 reads SGHTA; CDR2 reads FQGNSA. V lost 2 bases and J lost 0, with 17 bases in between.

The chain uses TRBV4-3 and TRBJ2-1, with D possibly TRBD2 on 5 matching bases. Trimming took off 1 base at V and 8 bases at J, with 15 bases between the two ends. The CDR3 covers 15 residues. Germline V lookup: CDR1 LGHNA, CDR2 YSLEER. Here the CDR3 DNA reads TGCGCCAGCAGCCAAGTACCACTAGAAACCGATGAGCAGTTCTTC. This encodes CASSQVPLETDEQFF.

V and J are TRBV5-1 and TRBJ2-1; 10 bases agree with TRBD2. The V gene end was trimmed by 2 bases and the J gene end by 6 bases; junction bases not matched to a gene: 5. Germline loops: CDR1 SGHRS, CDR2 YFSETQ. This CDR3 spans 15 amino acids. The DNA for the CDR3 is TGCGCCAGCAGCTTTAGCCTAGCGGGAGTCAATGAGCAGTTCTTC. It specifies CASSFSLAGVNEQFF.

V and J are TRBV6-1 and TRBJ2-3; tentative D call: TRBD1 (6 bases). Trimming removed 6 bases from V and 5 bases from J, with 15 bases in between. The CDR3 runs 14 residues. The V gene's germline CDR1 is MNHNS and CDR2 SASEGT. The CDR3 DNA reads as TGTGCCAGCAGCGAACAGGGCGATCTAGATACGCAGTATTTT. Amino acid sequence: CASSEQGDLDTQYF.

The chain is built from TRBV2 and TRBJ2-1; D ambiguous. V was clipped by 6 bases and J by 0 bases, with 9 bases between them. This CDR3 comprises 14 residues. The germline V gene has CDR1 SNHLY and CDR2 FYNNEI. The CDR3 DNA follows: TGTGCCAGCAGGGTGCACAGCTCCTACAATGAGCAGTTCTTC. This translates into CASRVHSSYNEQFF.

The genes are TRBV6-1 and TRBJ1-5, with 9 positions matching TRBD1. The CDR3 length is 15 residues. V was clipped by 6 bases and J by 6 bases; unmatched bases: 9. Germline lookup yields CDR1 MNHNS and CDR2 SASEGT. The CDR3 coding sequence is TGTGCCAGCAGGCTCCAACAGGGGGCTGGTCAGCCCCAGCATTTT. Its protein is CASRLQQGAGQPQHF.

A single count supports this clone. The chain couples TRBV13 to TRBJ1-4; D unresolved. V shed 3 bases and J shed 0 bases, with 5 bases lying between them. This CDR3 spans 14 amino acids. Looked up from germline, CDR1 is PRHDT and CDR2 is FYEKMQ (reference sequence). As DNA, the CDR3 is TGTGCCAGCAGCTTGACATCAACTAATGAAAAACTGTTTTTT. Its translation: CASSLTSTNEKLFF.

The chain has TRBV5-1 and TRBJ2-7, with 11 bases aligning to TRBD1. Germline trimming cut 4 bases from V and 6 bases from J; bases unmatched to any gene: 9. Germline V gene lookup returns CDR1 SGHRS and CDR2 YFSETQ. CDR3 length: 15 residues. The CDR3 nucleotides read TGCGCCAGCAGCCTCTCACCCGGGACAGGGGGCGAGCAGTACTTC. Translating gives CASSLSPGTGGEQYF.

CDR3 DNA sequence: TGTGCCAGCAATCGCGGGGGGAAGGGCTGGTATGGCTACACCTTC. Translating gives CASNRGGKGWYGYTF. The J gene is TRBJ1-2, the V gene TRBV6-1; D might be TRBD1 (5 bases). The CDR3 covers 15 residues. Deletions cut 7 bases from V and 5 bases from J, with 20 bases between. Per germline, CDR1 MNHNS and CDR2 SASEGT.